A selection of T cell receptor beta chains follows, all from one sample in a study of blood T cell repertoires in COVID-19. Data came from immunoSEQ multiplex PCR; TCRdb stores just in-frame clones and leaves some out. The repertoire holds roughly 68,000 clones, with about four fifths as singletons. Sequencing was carried out using PBMCs or T cells enriched from blood (not recorded which). The source is a woman in her thirties or forties with acute COVID-19. The CDR3 runs from the conserved cysteine through the conserved F or W. A D gene is named only where the DNA matches it firmly. Where a row states a size, it is once, few, many or the class of an expanded clone; other rows omit it.

>16|TRBJ1-5|NA|TRBV5-5|TRBD1
TGTGCCAGCAGCTTGGACGGGACAGGGTCCAATCAGCCCCAGCATTTT
CASSLDGTGSNQPQHF
>12|TRBJ2-5|NA|TRBV27|TRBD1
TGTGCCAGCAGTTGGGACAGGGAGACCCAGTACTTC
CASSWDRETQYF
>14|TRBJ2-5|NA|TRBV5-1|TRBD1
TGCGCCAGCGGTCGGACAGGACCCCAAGAGACCCAGTACTTC
CASGRTGPQETQYF
>15|TRBJ2-5|NA|TRBV5-4|TRBD1
TGTGCCAGCAGCTTTTGGGACAGGCAAAAAGAGACCCAGTACTTC
CASSFWDRQKETQYF
>15|TRBJ2-5|NA|TRBV3-1/TRBV3-2|NA
TGTGCCAGCAGGGCAAAAGTAGGAGGGCAAGAGACCCAGTACTTC
CASRAKVGGQETQYF
>15|TRBJ1-2|NA|TRBV6-5|TRBD1
TGTGCCAGCAGTCACCCGCCGGACAGGGGGTTCGGCTACACCTTC
CASSHPPDRGFGYTF
>14|TRBJ2-1|once|TRBV3-1/TRBV3-2|TRBD2
TGTGCCAGCAGCCAAGAACTAGCGGGAGTTGAGCAGTTCTTC
CASSQELAGVEQFF
>15|TRBJ2-3|NA|TRBV7-9|TRBD2
TGTGCCAGCAGCCCACCGGGACTAGCAACGGGTACGCAGTATTTT
CASSPPGLATGTQYF
>15|TRBJ2-2|NA|TRBV6-5|TRBD1
TGTGCCAGCAGTACCGGGACAGGACTCACCGGGGAGCTGTTTTTT
CASSTGTGLTGELFF
>15|TRBJ2-3|NA|TRBV19|NA
TGTGCCAGTAGTATAAAGGGACTGGGCACAGATACGCAGTATTTT
CASSIKGLGTDTQYF
>15|TRBJ1-2|NA|TRBV19|NA
TGTGCCAGTAGTATTGGGAGCCGCGGGACGGGCGGCTACACCTTC
CASSIGSRGTGGYTF
>12|TRBJ2-3|NA|TRBV29-1|NA
TGCAGCGTTGATGTACTCACAGATACGCAGTATTTT
CSVDVLTDTQYF
>11|TRBJ1-1|many|TRBV6-6|NA
TGTGCCAGCAGTTACGGAGTCGGGGCTTTCTTT
CASSYGVGAFF
>14|TRBJ1-3|NA|TRBV3-1/TRBV3-2|NA
TGTGCCAGCAGCCGCGGCCCCCGGGGAGACACCATATATTTT
CASSRGPRGDTIYF
>15|TRBJ1-3|NA|TRBV6-5|TRBD1
TGTGCCAGCAGCACCACAGGGGGTATGGGAAACACCATATATTTT
CASSTTGGMGNTIYF
>14|TRBJ2-1|NA|TRBV7-2|TRBD2
TGTGCCAGCAGCCCTAAACTAGCGGGAGTTGAGCAGTTCTTC
CASSPKLAGVEQFF
>15|TRBJ2-3|NA|TRBV5-1|TRBD2
TGCGCCAGCGGGGACCGGGGGGGTCCCACAGATACGCAGTATTTT
CASGDRGGPTDTQYF
>16|TRBJ2-2|NA|TRBV5-1|TRBD1
TGCGCCAGCAGCCGAAGACAGGGTGGGTACACCGGGGAGCTGTTTTTT
CASSRRQGGYTGELFF
>15|TRBJ1-2|NA|TRBV18|TRBD1
TGTGCCAGCTCACCCAACGGACAGGGGGCCTATGGCTACACCTTC
CASSPNGQGAYGYTF
>15|TRBJ2-3|NA|TRBV4-1|TRBD2
TGCGCCAGCAGCCTGCGACTAGCGGGGGCAGATACGCAGTATTTT
CASSLRLAGADTQYF
>14|TRBJ2-3|NA|TRBV15|TRBD1
TGTGCCACCAGTCCGGACAGGGGGATAGATACGCAGTATTTT
CATSPDRGIDTQYF